Listed below are T cell receptor beta chains from one sample, sequenced in a study of T-cell reconstitution after alpha-beta-depleted transplantation in children. TCRdb re-derived calls from the PCR reads in MiXCR, one entry per CDR3 protein. This sample carries some 200,000 distinct CDR3 sequences, approximately 8.4% of them seen once, and the ten largest clones take about 40%. The specimen comprised PBMCs, mostly from graft donor cells, sampled 360 days after TCRalphabeta/CD19-depleted stem cell transplant. These receptors all come from a male patient aged 2 to 9 who had a stem cell transplant for acute myeloid leukemia, so the T cells may come from the graft donor. The CDR3 runs from the conserved cysteine through the conserved F or W. Each record gives: J gene, D gene, clone size, V gene, CDR3 DNA, CDR3 protein. A D gene is named only where the DNA matches it firmly. The size of a clone is reported for some rows only, either as once, few or many, or as a class for expanded clones.

TRBJ2-3 . many TRBV5-1 TGCGCCAGCAGCCCCGACAGAGTCACAGATACGCAGTATTTT CASSPDRVTDTQYF
TRBJ2-5 TRBD2 few TRBV4-2 TGTGCCAGCAGCCAAGAGGCTAGCGGGAGGGCCGGGGAGACCCAGTACTTC CASSQEASGRAGETQYF
TRBJ2-7 TRBD1 . TRBV4-3 TGCGCCAGCAGCCACGGATCCGGGACAGTTTCTACCGAGCAGTACTTC CASSHGSGTVSTEQYF
TRBJ2-7 . . TRBV4-3 TGCGCCAGCAGCCAAGATCCGACAGATTCCTACGAGCAGTACTTC CASSQDPTDSYEQYF
TRBJ1-4 . many TRBV12-3/TRBV12-4 TGTGCCAGCGGAGACATCTCAGGGTATGAAAAACTGTTTTTT CASGDISGYEKLFF
TRBJ2-3 TRBD2 . TRBV24-1 TGTGCCGCCGGGGGGGCAGATACGCAGTATTTT CAAGGADTQYF
TRBJ2-3 . many TRBV20-1 TGCAGTGCTCACCAGGGGGGCCCCACAGATACGCAGTATTTT CSAHQGGPTDTQYF
TRBJ2-7 . few TRBV5-1 TGCGCCAGCAGCTTGGTCAGGGGTACCGTCTCCTACGAGCAGTACTTC CASSLVRGTVSYEQYF
TRBJ2-7 TRBD2 many TRBV5-1 TGCGCCAGCAGCTTGACCGGAGCGGGGTACGAGCAGTACTTC CASSLTGAGYEQYF
TRBJ1-6 . . TRBV7-6 TGTGCCAGCAGCTTAGGGGCACAGGAGTATAATTCACCCCTCCACTTT CASSLGAQEYNSPLHF
TRBJ1-4 . many TRBV10-3 TGTGCCATCAGTGAGTCGAGAAGGGGGAATGAAAAACTGTTTTTT CAISESRRGNEKLFF
TRBJ2-1 TRBD2 many TRBV5-1 TGCGCCAGCAGCTTGGACGCGGGGGTCTCCTACAATGAGCAGTTCTTC CASSLDAGVSYNEQFF